This TCR beta chain was documented in a study of blood T cell repertoires in COVID-19. In the study overall: Collection of acute and convalescent COVID-19 samples took place in the United States, Italy and Spain. T cells, B-cell-depleted T cells, or PBMCs supplied cDNA or gDNA.

The germline CDR1 and CDR2 sequences are MNHNS and SASEGT. Between the trimmed V and J ends, which lost 3 bases and 0 bases, there was a span of 11 bases. The CDR3 length is 15 residues. How the authors handled the data: For nucleated cells, counts were estimated from reference gene primer amplification. Measured with immunoSEQ multiplex PCR; TCRdb has only the in-frame clones, and not every one. That table supplies the V and J calls and clone size; D and trimming were determined from the DNA. This sample has about 98,000 clones, with approximately 79% found just once. Source material: peripheral blood. The chain is built from TRBV6-1 and TRBJ1-1; D not resolved. The receptor's source is a man aged 70 or older with active or convalescent COVID-19. For the CDR3, the DNA is TGTGCCAGCAGTGATTCTCCGTCCTTGAACACTGAAGCTTTCTTT. Encoded protein: CASSDSPSLNTEAFF.